These 26 T cell receptor beta chains came from one sample sequenced in a study of regulatory T cells in long-lasting Graves disease. As to time point: newly diagnosed GD, antithyroid drugs for less than 3 months. RNA extracted from PBMCs served as the sequencing template. Library construction for TCR beta used iRepertoire HTBI primers and Arm-PCR of CDR3 regions. MiXCR was run by TCRdb on the multiplex PCR reads, yielding one entry per CDR3 protein. The table has some 250,000 distinct CDR3 sequences, about 20% seen once; the top ten hold approximately 14%. These data are also associated with another study on T cells in Graves' hyperthyroidism and ophthalmopathy.

Sequences were derived from peripheral blood mononuclear cells (PBMCs), sampled at new diagnosis, from a patient treated with antithyroid drugs. These receptors all come from a woman in her twenties or thirties with Graves disease.

This clonotype occurred many times. J is TRBJ2-3 and V is TRBV12-3 or TRBV12-4, with TRBD1 identical over 8 bases. The DNA end is more similar to TRBJ2-5, so the J call may be wrong. The CDR3 totals 15 residues. The DNA of the CDR3 is TGTGCCAGCAGTTTTCAGGGGGCGCTAATCGAGACCCAGTACTTC. Encoded protein: CASSFQGALIETQYF.

At least ten counts were recorded for this clonotype. V is TRBV27 and J is TRBJ2-2; D not resolved. CDR1 and CDR2 (germline): MNHEY, SMNVEV (reference sequence). V dropped 5 bases and J dropped 1 base, with 5 bases sitting between them. The CDR3 spans 13 residues. CDR3 in amino acids: CASSKGNTGELFF. CDR3 nucleotide sequence: TGTGCCAGCAGTAAGGGGAACACCGGGGAGCTGTTTTTT.

This clonotype was counted many times. V usage is TRBV10-3 and J usage is TRBJ1-6; TRBD1 might be the D (6 bases). The CDR3 is 14 residues long. V was pared by 11 bases and J by 7 bases, with 18 bases between. Germline loops: CDR1 ENHRY, CDR2 SYGVKD. The CDR3 DNA reads as TGTGCCTCCTCCGGGGGGCAGACAAATTCACCCCTCCACTTT. It yields the protein CASSGGQTNSPLHF.

In this sample, this clonotype turned up many times. The rearrangement joins TRBV20-1 to TRBJ2-3; no definite D call. Trimming removed 5 bases from V and 1 base from J, with 7 bases in between. Germline loops: CDR1 DFQATT, CDR2 SNEGSKA (reference sequence). The CDR3 spans 12 residues. The CDR3 coding sequence is TGCAGTGCTCCGGACGGCACAGATACGCAGTATTTT. It specifies CSAPDGTDTQYF.

This clonotype has at least ten counts. The chain recombines TRBV5-4 with TRBJ1-2, with D unresolved. The CDR3 is 13 residues long. V lost 0 bases, J lost 8 bases, and 11 bases lay in between. The germline V gene has CDR1 SGHNT and CDR2 YYREEE (reference sequence). The chain's CDR3 is CASSLVGEQGYTF. Here the CDR3 DNA reads TGTGCCAGCAGCTTGGTTGGGGAGCAAGGCTACACCTTC.

The chain joins TRBV19 to TRBJ1-5; no clear D gene. Germline assignment: CDR1 LNHDA and CDR2 SQIVND (reference sequence). This CDR3 spans 13 amino acids. V was shortened by 7 bases and J by 10 bases, with 17 bases between the two germline ends. The CDR3 DNA reads TGTGCCAGTAACAAAGGACTGGAACGACCCCAGCATTTT. This encodes CASNKGLERPQHF.

Comment on this clonotype: Possible read error: a much larger clone is one base away. V and J are TRBV6-2 or TRBV6-3 and TRBJ1-3, with TRBD1 as a possible D gene (5 bases). The germline gives CDR1 MNHEY, CDR2 SVGEGT. The CDR3 spans 13 residues. In DNA, the CDR3 is TGTGCCAGCAGTTACTCCCAGGGAAACACCACATATTTT. This gives the protein CASSYSQGNTTYF.

This clonotype has ten or more counts. The rearrangement joins TRBV5-6 to TRBJ2-7; the match to TRBD1 covers 8 bases. The CDR3 loop spans 14 amino acids. Germline assignment: CDR1 SGHDT and CDR2 YYEEEE. Trimming at V came to 7 bases and at J to 1 base, leaving 7 bases not matched to a gene. The CDR3 here is CASGRDRSSYEQYF. DNA of the CDR3: TGTGCCAGCGGGCGGGACAGGTCATCCTACGAGCAGTACTTC.

Comments on this clonotype: At one end, the junction sequence differs from germline, possibly due to a read error. V is TRBV19 and J is TRBJ1-4; 8 bases map to TRBD1. The CDR3 has 14 amino acids. In germline, CDR1 is LNHDA, CDR2 SQIVND (reference sequence). The CDR3 region is CASTPQGVDEKLSF. CDR3 sequence (DNA): TGTGCCAGTACCCCACAGGGGGTCGATGAAAAACTGTCTTTT.

The V and J genes are TRBV11-2 and TRBJ1-1; TRBD1 matches at 7 bases. The CDR3 length is 14 residues. After removal of 5 bases from V and 6 bases from J, the junction contained 9 bases not matched to a gene. CDR1 and CDR2 from the germline V gene are SGHAT and FQNNGV. CDR3 protein: CASSLARGTAEAFF. CDR3 nucleotides: TGTGCCAGCAGCCTCGCCAGGGGGACGGCTGAAGCTTTCTTT.

This clonotype was counted ten times or more. The V call is TRBV6-9, the J call TRBJ2-5; 12 bases fit TRBD2. The CDR3 totals 16 residues. The V gene end was trimmed by 4 bases and the J gene end by 5 bases; junction bases not matched to a gene: 8. The germline V gene encodes CDR1 MNHGY and CDR2 SVAAGI. Here the CDR3 reads CASSWASGGADETQYF. In DNA form, the CDR3 reads TGTGCCAGCAGTTGGGCTAGCGGGGGGGCCGATGAGACCCAGTACTTC.

This clonotype was seen many times. The CDR3 sequence is CASLDNDNSPLHF. In DNA form, the CDR3 reads TGTGCCAGCTTGGACAACGATAATTCACCCCTCCACTTT. V usage is TRBV7-9 and J usage is TRBJ1-6, with a possible D match to TRBD1 (5 bases). Per germline, CDR1 SEHNR and CDR2 FQNEAQ (reference sequence). The V end was cut by 8 bases, the J end by 5 bases, with 10 bases between. CDR3 length equals 13 residues.

This clonotype was counted only a few times. The V call is TRBV19, the J call TRBJ1-2; D is perhaps TRBD1 (6 bases). The CDR3 totals 17 residues. Trimming cost V 1 base and J 2 bases, with 17 bases left between them. CDR1 and CDR2 from the germline V gene are LNHDA and SQIVND (reference sequence). The CDR3 region is CASSIARRSGENYGYTF. CDR3 DNA: TGTGCCAGTAGTATAGCCCGTCGGTCAGGGGAGAACTATGGCTACACCTTC.

This clonotype was seen repeatedly, ten times or more. This chain uses TRBV7-9 with TRBJ1-1; 7 nucleotides match TRBD1. V gave up 5 bases and J gave up 6 bases; unmatched junction bases: 6. Per the germline V gene, CDR1 is SEHNR and CDR2 is FQNEAQ (reference sequence). This CDR3 region has 13 residues. This CDR3 reads CASSQDREAEAFF. The CDR3 region has the DNA TGTGCCAGCAGCCAAGACAGGGAGGCTGAAGCTTTCTTT.

In its sample, this clonotype was seen a few times. This chain links TRBV25-1 with TRBJ1-1; D not resolved. The germline V and J ends were trimmed by 4 bases and 4 bases, with 16 bases remaining between them. CDR3 length equals 15 residues. Looked up from germline, CDR1 is MGHDK and CDR2 is SYGVNS. CDR3 nucleotide sequence: TGTGCCAGCAGTGGTAGATCTTGGCGGGGCACTGAAGCTTTCTTT. Amino acids: CASSGRSWRGTEAFF.

Comment on this clonotype: A much bigger clone sits one base away, suggesting this may be a read error. The J gene is TRBJ1-1, the V gene TRBV5-4; D perhaps matches TRBD1 (5 bases). Germline CDR1 is SGHNT and CDR2 is YYREEE (reference sequence). The CDR3 runs 14 residues. V lost 0 bases to trimming and J lost 7 bases, with 13 bases between them. CDR3 sequence: CASSLDLRGGEAFF. The CDR3 nucleotides read TGTGCCAGCAGCTTGGATCTGAGGGGCGGTGAAGCTTTCTTT.

This clonotype was counted at least ten times. V gene TRBV5-4 combines with J gene TRBJ2-7, with 11 bases fitting TRBD1. This CDR3 region has 15 residues. J lost 3 bases, V lost 4 bases, and 6 bases had no gene match. Germline loops: CDR1 SGHNT, CDR2 YYREEE (reference sequence). For the CDR3, the DNA is TGTGCCAGCAGCACCGCCGGGACAGGGGGCTACGAGCAGTACTTC. Translating it yields CASSTAGTGGYEQYF.

This clonotype was observed many times. J is TRBJ1-5 and V is TRBV2; D might be TRBD1 (5 bases). V lost 6 bases and J 2 bases, leaving 11 bases between the germline ends. The CDR3 is 14 residues long. Germline-derived CDR1 and CDR2 are SNHLY and FYNNEI. CDR3 sequence: CASRSQGGNQPQHF. The DNA for the CDR3 is TGTGCCAGCAGGTCCCAAGGGGGCAATCAGCCCCAGCATTTT.

This clonotype came up many times. The V call is TRBV6-5, the J call TRBJ2-6; tentative D call: TRBD2 (5 bases). CDR3 length: 15 residues. Germline-derived CDR1 and CDR2 are MNHEY and SVGAGI. Trimming took off 3 bases at V and 2 bases at J, with 8 bases between the two ends. The CDR3 loop reads CASSYRGPGANVLTF. Written as DNA, the CDR3 is TGTGCCAGCAGTTATCGGGGTCCTGGGGCCAACGTCCTGACTTTC.

This clonotype was counted at least ten times. This rearrangement joins TRBV2 to TRBJ1-4; D is perhaps TRBD1 (5 bases). Trimming left V 6 bases short and J 2 bases short, with 7 bases between. CDR1 SNHLY and CDR2 FYNNEI come from the germline V gene. The CDR3 extends over 13 amino acids. The CDR3 nucleotides read TGTGCCAGCAGCCGGGACACTAATGAAAAACTGTTTTTT. It is translated as CASSRDTNEKLFF. The whole variable domain, remainder taken from reference TRBV2 and TRBJ1-4, is EPEVTQTPSHQVTQMGQEVILRCVPISNHLYFYWYRQILGQKVEFLVSFYNNEISEKSEIFDDQFSVERPDGSNFTLKIRSTKLEDSAMYFCASSRDTNEKLFFGSGTQLSVL.

This clonotype was observed many times. The chain uses TRBV6-1 and TRBJ2-7, with 8 bases aligning to TRBD1. This CDR3 contains 13 residues. Germline assignment: CDR1 MNHNS and CDR2 SASEGT. Trimming at V came to 6 bases and at J to 6 bases, leaving 7 bases not matched to a gene. The CDR3 sequence is CASSGDRPVEQYF. CDR3 coding DNA: TGTGCCAGCAGCGGGGACAGGCCGGTCGAGCAGTACTTC.

The chain joins TRBV28 to TRBJ1-4; D might be TRBD1 (6 bases). CDR1 and CDR2 (germline): MDHEN, SYDVKM. CDR3 size: 15 residues. The V end lost 2 bases, the J end lost 2 bases, and 9 bases lay between the germline ends. The CDR3 protein is CASSLIGQTNEKLFF. The DNA of the CDR3 is TGTGCCAGCAGTTTAATTGGACAGACTAATGAAAAACTGTTTTTT. Full variable domain (rest looked up from reference TRBV28 and TRBJ1-4): DVKVTQSSRYLVKRTGEKVFLECVQDMDHENMFWYRQDPGLGLRLIYFSYDVKMKEKGDIPEGYSVSREKKERFSLILESASTNQTSMYLCASSLIGQTNEKLFFGSGTQLSVL.

This clonotype was seen repeatedly, ten times or more. The chain recombines TRBV6-1 with TRBJ1-2, with a tentative D call TRBD1 (5 bases). The germline gives CDR1 MNHNS, CDR2 SASEGT. V was clipped by 7 bases and J by 4 bases, with 19 bases between them. The CDR3 is made up of 15 amino acids. The CDR3 sequence is CASTGGTASSYGYTF. In nucleotides, the CDR3 is TGTGCCAGCACCGGAGGGACCGCGTCTAGCTATGGCTACACCTTC.

This clonotype came up many times. The rearrangement links TRBV10-3 to TRBJ2-7; TRBD2 aligns across 7 bases. Germline CDR1 and CDR2: ENHRY and SYGVKD. The CDR3 length is 13 residues. The V gene end was trimmed by 8 bases and the J gene end by 1 base; junction bases not matched to a gene: 5. The CDR3 DNA sequence: TGTGCCATCGGGGGAGGGGCGTCCTACGAGCAGTACTTC. Translating it yields CAIGGGASYEQYF.

The V gene is TRBV6-2 or TRBV6-3, the J gene TRBJ2-7, with TRBD1 matching 11 bases. The CDR3 is 14 residues long. Germline CDR1 and CDR2: MNHEY and SVGEGT. The J segment lost 5 bases and the V segment lost 6 bases, leaving 6 bases of the junction unmatched. This CDR3 reads CASSSGTGGNEQYF. DNA of the CDR3: TGTGCCAGCAGCTCCGGGACAGGGGGAAACGAGCAGTACTTC.

This clonotype occurred many times. The V call is TRBV12-3 or TRBV12-4, the J call TRBJ1-6, with 9 positions matching TRBD1. Germline trimming cut 6 bases from V and 7 bases from J; bases unmatched to any gene: 13. The CDR3 covers 17 residues. The CDR3 DNA reads as TGTGCCAGCAGCCCCCAGACAGGGGGAGCGGGGAATTCACCCCTCCACTTT. This gives the protein CASSPQTGGAGNSPLHF.